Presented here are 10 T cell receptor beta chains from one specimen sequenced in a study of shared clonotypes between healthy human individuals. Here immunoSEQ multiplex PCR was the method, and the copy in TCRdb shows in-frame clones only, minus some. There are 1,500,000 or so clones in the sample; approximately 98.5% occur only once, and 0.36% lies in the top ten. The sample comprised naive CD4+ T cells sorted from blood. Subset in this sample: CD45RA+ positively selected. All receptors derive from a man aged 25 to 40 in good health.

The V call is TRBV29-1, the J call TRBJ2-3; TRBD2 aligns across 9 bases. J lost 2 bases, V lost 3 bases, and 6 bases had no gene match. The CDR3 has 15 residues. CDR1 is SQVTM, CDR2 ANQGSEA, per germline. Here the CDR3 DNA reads TGCAGCGTTGATATCACTAGCGGGTTCACAGATACGCAGTATTTT. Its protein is CSVDITSGFTDTQYF.

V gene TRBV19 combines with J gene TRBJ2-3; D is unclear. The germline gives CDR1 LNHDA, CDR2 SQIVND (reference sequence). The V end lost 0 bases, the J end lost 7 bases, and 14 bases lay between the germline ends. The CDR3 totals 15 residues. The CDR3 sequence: CASSIEGTVLNTQYF. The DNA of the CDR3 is TGTGCCAGTAGTATAGAGGGAACTGTGCTGAATACGCAGTATTTT.

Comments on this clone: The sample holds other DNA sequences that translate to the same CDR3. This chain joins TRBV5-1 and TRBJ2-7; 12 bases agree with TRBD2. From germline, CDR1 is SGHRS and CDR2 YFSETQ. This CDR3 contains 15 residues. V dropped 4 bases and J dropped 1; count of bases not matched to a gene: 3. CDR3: CASSTGTSGSYEQYF. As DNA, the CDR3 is TGCGCCAGCAGCACTGGGACTAGCGGGTCCTACGAGCAGTACTTC.

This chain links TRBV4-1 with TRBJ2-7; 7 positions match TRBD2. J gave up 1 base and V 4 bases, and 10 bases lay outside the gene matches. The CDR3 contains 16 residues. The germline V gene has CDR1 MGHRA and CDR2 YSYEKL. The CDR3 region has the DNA TGCGCCAGCAGCCTAGCTGGGGGGAGGGCTTCCTACGAGCAGTACTTC. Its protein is CASSLAGGRASYEQYF.

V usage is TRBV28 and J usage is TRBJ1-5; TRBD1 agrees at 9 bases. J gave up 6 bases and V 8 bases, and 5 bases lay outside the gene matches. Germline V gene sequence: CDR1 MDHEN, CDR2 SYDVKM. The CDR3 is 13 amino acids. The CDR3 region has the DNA TGTGCCAGCCTAACAGGGGGCACTCAGCCCCAGCATTTT. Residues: CASLTGGTQPQHF.

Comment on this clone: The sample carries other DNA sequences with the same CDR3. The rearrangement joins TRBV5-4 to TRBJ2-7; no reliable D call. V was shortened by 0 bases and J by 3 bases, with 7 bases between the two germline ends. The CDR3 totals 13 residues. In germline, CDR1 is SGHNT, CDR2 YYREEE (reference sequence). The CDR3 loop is CASSLDLGYEQYF. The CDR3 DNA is TGTGCCAGCAGCTTGGACCTAGGCTACGAGCAGTACTTC.

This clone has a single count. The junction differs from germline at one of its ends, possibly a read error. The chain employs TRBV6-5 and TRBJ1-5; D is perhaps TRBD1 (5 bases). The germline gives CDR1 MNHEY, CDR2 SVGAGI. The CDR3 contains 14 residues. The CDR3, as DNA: TGTGCCAGCAGCTACTTCCAAGGGGAACAGCCCCAGCATTTT. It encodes CASSYFQGEQPQHF.

CDR3 sequence: CASSESGTTGEYF. CDR3 nucleotides: TGCGCCAGCAGTGAGTCAGGGACAACAGGAGAGTACTTC. The gene calls are TRBV10-2 and TRBJ2-5; D might be TRBD1 (6 bases). V lost 0 bases and J 12 bases, leaving 14 bases between the germline ends. The CDR3 extends over 13 amino acids. Looked up from germline, CDR1 is WSHSY and CDR2 is SAAADI.

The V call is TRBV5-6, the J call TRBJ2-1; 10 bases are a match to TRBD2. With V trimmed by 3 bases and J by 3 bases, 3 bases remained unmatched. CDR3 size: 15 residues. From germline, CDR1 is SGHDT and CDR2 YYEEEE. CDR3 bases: TGTGCCAGCAGCTGGGGACTAGCGATCTACAATGAGCAGTTCTTC. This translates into CASSWGLAIYNEQFF.

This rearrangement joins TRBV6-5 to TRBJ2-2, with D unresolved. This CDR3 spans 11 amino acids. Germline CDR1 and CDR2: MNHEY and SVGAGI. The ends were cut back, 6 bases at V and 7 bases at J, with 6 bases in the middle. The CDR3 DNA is TGTGCCAGCAGAGACGTCGGGGAGCTGTTTTTT. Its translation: CASRDVGELFF.